The rows below give T cell receptor beta chains drawn from one sample of a study of blood T cells in healthy people across ages. TCRdb processed the 5' RACE reads anew with MiXCR; each CDR3 protein has one entry. This repertoire shows approximately 800,000 distinct CDR3 sequences, roughly 50% found once; its top ten account for around 40%. Specimen: blood. Receptor source: a man aged 80 or over in good health. CDR3s include the opening cysteine and the closing phenylalanine or tryptophan. D genes are given only for firm matches. Where a row states a size, it is once, few, many or the class of an expanded clone; other rows omit it.

abundance,j_gene,v_gene,d_gene,CDR3aa,CDR3nt
.,TRBJ2-5,TRBV20-1,TRBD2,CSARDSSGSLETQYF,TGCAGTGCTAGAGATTCTAGCGGGAGTCTGGAGACCCAGTACTTC
few,TRBJ1-2,TRBV20-1,.,CSVRQSANYGYTF,TGCAGTGTGCGGCAGTCAGCAAACTATGGCTACACCTTC
.,TRBJ1-2,TRBV3-1,.,CASKGGTGYGYTF,TGTGCCAGCAAGGGGGGGACTGGCTATGGCTACACCTTC
.,TRBJ2-5,TRBV20-1,TRBD2,CSAGRGLGSSETQYF,TGCAGTGCTGGGAGAGGACTAGGGAGTTCGGAGACCCAGTACTTC
few,TRBJ2-7,TRBV29-1,.,CSVEDRAGRDYEQYF,TGCAGCGTTGAAGACAGGGCGGGGAGAGACTACGAGCAGTACTTC
few,TRBJ1-2,TRBV7-9,TRBD1,CASSSRTGQPNYGYTF,TGTGCCAGCAGCTCACGGACAGGGCAACCTAACTATGGCTACACCTTC
.,TRBJ2-1,TRBV12-3/TRBV12-4,TRBD2,CASTRASGNNEQFF,TGTGCCAGCACCCGGGCTAGCGGCAACAATGAGCAGTTCTTC
few,TRBJ1-5,TRBV7-6,TRBD1,CASSLAGGLGNQPQHF,TGTGCCAGCAGTCTGGCAGGGGGCTTGGGCAATCAGCCCCAGCATTTT
.,TRBJ2-7,TRBV29-1,.,CSVGGGGSYEQYF,TGCAGCGTGGGTGGAGGGGGCAGCTACGAGCAGTACTTC
.,TRBJ2-6,TRBV10-3,.,CAISEGGNSGANVLTF,TGTGCCATCAGTGAGGGAGGCAACTCTGGGGCCAACGTCCTGACTTTT
few,TRBJ2-1,TRBV7-2,TRBD2,CASSSRSRGSGANEQFF,TGTGCCAGCAGCTCTCGATCTCGCGGGAGTGGGGCCAATGAGCAGTTCTTC
few,TRBJ1-4,TRBV7-8,.,CASSLAGVVGTNEKLFF,TGTGCCAGCAGCTTAGCGGGTGTAGTAGGAACTAATGAAAAACTGTTTTTT
few,TRBJ2-3,TRBV6-1,.,CASSTPTVATLRNTQYF,TGTGCCAGCAGTACCCCGACAGTGGCCACCCTGAGAAATACGCAGTATTTT
many,TRBJ2-7,TRBV27,.,CASSRGPEQYF,TGTGCCAGCAGTCGAGGACCCGAGCAGTACTTC
.,TRBJ2-3,TRBV9,.,CASSRRDTQYF,TGTGCCAGCAGTCGGAGAGATACGCAGTATTTT
few,TRBJ2-5,TRBV11-2,TRBD2,CASSLGLAGSFRETQYF,TGTGCCAGCAGCTTAGGGCTAGCGGGCAGCTTCCGGGAGACCCAGTACTTC
.,TRBJ1-5,TRBV4-1,.,CASSPTGAYSNQLQHF,TGCGCCAGCAGCCCGACAGGAGCATATAGCAATCAGCTCCAGCATTTT
.,TRBJ2-1,TRBV12-3/TRBV12-4,.,CASSARGSNNEQFF,TGTGCCAGCAGTGCCAGGGGAAGTAACAATGAGCAGTTCTTC
.,TRBJ2-7,TRBV28,.,CASRGPPYEQYF,TGTGCCTCCCGCGGGCCGCCCTACGAGCAGTACTTC
few,TRBJ2-3,TRBV11-2,.,CASSSATLAPYAYF,TGTGCCAGCAGCTCGGCCACTCTAGCACCATACGCGTATTTT
.,TRBJ2-6,TRBV5-1,.,CASSFRRLSGANVLTF,TGCGCCAGCAGCTTCCGACGGCTCTCTGGGGCCAACGTCCTGACTTTC
.,TRBJ1-1,TRBV9,.,CASSPGGGVTEAFF,TGTGCCAGCAGCCCCGGAGGGGGGGTTACTGAAGCTTTCTTT
.,TRBJ1-2,TRBV4-2,.,CAGSQVELGGYGYTF,TGTGCCGGCAGCCAAGTGGAGTTGGGGGGCTATGGCTACACCTTC
few,TRBJ2-7,TRBV2,TRBD2,CASSGGSGSYEQYF,TGTGCCAGCAGTGGCGGTAGCGGGAGCTACGAGCAGTACTTC
.,TRBJ2-3,TRBV30,.,CAWSGRDRSYAYF,TGTGCCTGGAGTGGCCGGGACCGATCATACGCGTATTTT
few,TRBJ1-2,TRBV2,.,CASSEFRLGDYGYTF,TGTGCCAGCAGTGAATTCCGCCTCGGGGACTATGGCTACACCTTC
.,TRBJ2-7,TRBV2,TRBD2,CASSGSGSGVYDEQYF,TGTGCCAGCAGTGGGAGCGGGAGTGGGGTTTACGACGAGCAGTACTTC